The rows below give T cell receptor beta chains drawn from one sample of a study of blood T cell repertoires in COVID-19. Sequencing was performed with immunoSEQ multiplex PCR; in TCRdb, only in-frame clones are kept and a portion is missing. The sample has roughly 250,000 clones; around 82% are singletons. Sequenced: peripheral blood. The receptors here all came from a woman of 80 years or more with active or convalescent COVID-19. Each CDR3 is given with its conserved first and last residue. The order of the fields is J gene, V gene, D gene, clone size, CDR3 protein, CDR3 DNA. The D gene is left open where the match is weak. Clone size is shown for a subset of rows, as once, few, many or a class of expanded clone.

J gene: TRBJ1-3
V gene: TRBV30
D gene: NA
clone size: NA
CDR3 protein: CAWSVAISGNTIYF
CDR3 DNA: TGTGCCTGGAGTGTAGCCATCTCTGGAAACACCATATATTTT

J gene: TRBJ1-1
V gene: TRBV6-5
D gene: TRBD1
clone size: NA
CDR3 protein: CASSRQGDNTEAFF
CDR3 DNA: TGTGCCAGCAGCAGACAGGGGGACAACACTGAAGCTTTCTTT

J gene: TRBJ1-5
V gene: TRBV2
D gene: TRBD1
clone size: NA
CDR3 protein: CASSEAGQGFDQPQHF
CDR3 DNA: TGTGCCAGCAGTGAAGCGGGACAGGGGTTTGATCAGCCCCAGCATTTT

J gene: TRBJ2-3
V gene: TRBV20-1
D gene: TRBD1
clone size: NA
CDR3 protein: CSVSGGNTQYF
CDR3 DNA: TGCAGTGTCTCAGGGGGCAATACGCAGTATTTT

J gene: TRBJ1-4
V gene: TRBV24-1
D gene: NA
clone size: NA
CDR3 protein: CATSGTRDGGEKLFF
CDR3 DNA: TGTGCCACCAGTGGAACCAGGGATGGCGGTGAAAAACTGTTTTTT

J gene: TRBJ1-1
V gene: TRBV5-1
D gene: TRBD1
clone size: NA
CDR3 protein: CASSGGQGPNTEAFF
CDR3 DNA: TGCGCCAGCAGCGGGGGACAGGGTCCCAACACTGAAGCTTTCTTT

J gene: TRBJ1-2
V gene: TRBV6-1
D gene: NA
clone size: NA
CDR3 protein: CASSEPPRVYGYTF
CDR3 DNA: TGTGCCAGCAGTGAGCCGCCCAGGGTTTATGGCTACACCTTC

J gene: TRBJ1-5
V gene: TRBV3-1/TRBV3-2
D gene: NA
clone size: few
CDR3 protein: CASSQVLTAEPQHF
CDR3 DNA: TGTGCCAGCAGCCAAGTTTTGACCGCGGAGCCCCAGCATTTT

J gene: TRBJ2-3
V gene: TRBV3-1/TRBV3-2
D gene: NA
clone size: few
CDR3 protein: CASSQIRLEVSSTDTQYF
CDR3 DNA: TGTGCCAGCAGCCAAATTCGCCTGGAGGTCTCTAGCACAGATACGCAGTATTTT

J gene: TRBJ1-1
V gene: TRBV6-4
D gene: TRBD1
clone size: NA
CDR3 protein: CASSQGQGNLAFF
CDR3 DNA: TGTGCCAGCAGTCAAGGACAGGGGAATCTAGCTTTCTTT

J gene: TRBJ2-7
V gene: TRBV7-2
D gene: NA
clone size: once
CDR3 protein: CASSVMEGAAFEQYF
CDR3 DNA: TGTGCCAGCAGCGTGATGGAAGGGGCGGCATTCGAGCAGTACTTC

J gene: TRBJ2-1
V gene: TRBV11-3
D gene: NA
clone size: few
CDR3 protein: CASSPYPTVYNEQFF
CDR3 DNA: TGTGCCAGCAGCCCCTACCCGACAGTTTACAATGAGCAGTTCTTC

J gene: TRBJ1-2
V gene: TRBV28
D gene: TRBD1
clone size: NA
CDR3 protein: CATLAGTGNLYYGYTF
CDR3 DNA: TGTGCCACGTTGGCCGGGACAGGGAACCTCTACTATGGCTACACCTTC

J gene: TRBJ2-6
V gene: TRBV7-8
D gene: NA
clone size: few
CDR3 protein: CASSLSRGLFSGANVLTF
CDR3 DNA: TGTGCCAGCAGCTTGTCCAGGGGACTATTCTCTGGGGCCAACGTCCTGACTTTC

J gene: TRBJ1-3
V gene: TRBV18
D gene: NA
clone size: few
CDR3 protein: CASSLSRKSSGNTIYF
CDR3 DNA: TGTGCCAGCTCACTCTCTAGGAAGAGCTCTGGAAACACCATATATTTT

J gene: TRBJ1-1
V gene: TRBV29-1
D gene: NA
clone size: NA
CDR3 protein: CSVPITGDGQAFF
CDR3 DNA: TGCAGCGTTCCCATCACGGGGGACGGACAAGCTTTCTTT

J gene: TRBJ1-1
V gene: TRBV2
D gene: NA
clone size: NA
CDR3 protein: CASMTGMNTEAFF
CDR3 DNA: TGTGCCAGCATGACAGGAATGAACACTGAAGCTTTCTTT

J gene: TRBJ1-1
V gene: TRBV5-1
D gene: NA
clone size: once
CDR3 protein: CASRGTGDTEAFF
CDR3 DNA: TGCGCCAGCAGGGGGACGGGGGACACTGAAGCTTTCTTT

J gene: TRBJ2-7
V gene: TRBV6-5
D gene: NA
clone size: NA
CDR3 protein: CASSYRLGSGNYEQYF
CDR3 DNA: TGTGCCAGCAGTTACCGACTAGGGTCGGGAAACTACGAGCAGTACTTC

J gene: TRBJ2-3
V gene: TRBV6-1
D gene: NA
clone size: once
CDR3 protein: CASSDYTDTQYF
CDR3 DNA: TGTGCCAGCAGTGATTACACAGATACGCAGTATTTT

J gene: TRBJ1-4
V gene: TRBV14
D gene: NA
clone size: few
CDR3 protein: CASSPSPSRALEKLFF
CDR3 DNA: TGTGCCAGCAGCCCCTCCCCCAGCAGGGCCTTGGAAAAACTGTTTTTT

J gene: TRBJ1-5
V gene: TRBV3-1/TRBV3-2
D gene: NA
clone size: NA
CDR3 protein: CASSQAPGRGQPQHF
CDR3 DNA: TGTGCCAGCAGCCAAGCTCCCGGGAGAGGTCAGCCCCAGCATTTT

J gene: TRBJ2-7
V gene: TRBV10-3
D gene: TRBD1
clone size: many
CDR3 protein: CAISQGAEHLAGQYF
CDR3 DNA: TGTGCCATCAGTCAGGGGGCGGAACACTTGGCGGGGCAGTACTTC

J gene: TRBJ2-3
V gene: TRBV5-1
D gene: TRBD2
clone size: once
CDR3 protein: CASSPNLLAGGPDTQYF
CDR3 DNA: TGCGCCAGCAGCCCGAATCTACTAGCGGGGGGCCCAGATACGCAGTATTTT

J gene: TRBJ2-2
V gene: TRBV6-5
D gene: NA
clone size: NA
CDR3 protein: CASRRGTGELFF
CDR3 DNA: TGTGCCAGCAGGAGGGGGACCGGGGAGCTGTTTTTT

J gene: TRBJ2-1
V gene: TRBV5-1
D gene: NA
clone size: NA
CDR3 protein: CASSLLGQPKTNEQFF
CDR3 DNA: TGCGCCAGCAGCTTACTTGGACAGCCGAAAACCAATGAGCAGTTCTTC

J gene: TRBJ1-1
V gene: TRBV6-6
D gene: NA
clone size: NA
CDR3 protein: CASSQTSVNTEAFF
CDR3 DNA: TGTGCCAGCAGTCAAACCTCAGTGAACACTGAAGCTTTCTTT

J gene: TRBJ2-5
V gene: TRBV10-1
D gene: TRBD1
clone size: NA
CDR3 protein: CASSDSGQGRETQYF
CDR3 DNA: TGCGCCAGCAGTGATTCGGGACAGGGGCGAGAGACCCAGTACTTC

J gene: TRBJ2-3
V gene: TRBV5-1
D gene: TRBD1
clone size: NA
CDR3 protein: CASSWGRTGSTDTQYF
CDR3 DNA: TGCGCCAGCAGCTGGGGCCGGACAGGGAGCACAGATACGCAGTATTTT

J gene: TRBJ2-7
V gene: TRBV5-5
D gene: NA
clone size: NA
CDR3 protein: CASSLEGQSYEQYF
CDR3 DNA: TGTGCCAGCAGCTTGGAGGGGCAGTCCTACGAGCAGTACTTC

J gene: TRBJ1-2
V gene: TRBV28
D gene: NA
clone size: NA
CDR3 protein: CASRPGPGGYTF
CDR3 DNA: TGTGCCAGCAGACCAGGGCCGGGTGGCTACACCTTC

J gene: TRBJ1-5
V gene: TRBV3-1/TRBV3-2
D gene: NA
clone size: few
CDR3 protein: CASSQFGNQPQHF
CDR3 DNA: TGTGCCAGCAGCCAATTCGGGAATCAGCCCCAGCATTTT

J gene: TRBJ2-1
V gene: TRBV5-1
D gene: NA
clone size: once
CDR3 protein: CASSSTGLGEQFF
CDR3 DNA: TGCGCCAGCAGCAGTACAGGGTTGGGTGAGCAGTTCTTC

J gene: TRBJ2-1
V gene: TRBV24-1
D gene: TRBD1
clone size: NA
CDR3 protein: CATNTGTGISEQFF
CDR3 DNA: TGTGCCACCAACACGGGGACAGGGATAAGTGAGCAGTTCTTC

J gene: TRBJ1-3
V gene: TRBV5-5
D gene: NA
clone size: NA
CDR3 protein: CASSFLSGSGNTIYF
CDR3 DNA: TGTGCCAGCAGCTTTCTGTCAGGGTCTGGAAACACCATATATTTT

J gene: TRBJ2-1
V gene: TRBV7-2
D gene: TRBD1
clone size: NA
CDR3 protein: CASSLRIMRQGPYNEQFF
CDR3 DNA: TGTGCCAGCAGCTTAAGGATTATGCGACAGGGCCCCTACAATGAGCAGTTCTTC

J gene: TRBJ1-2
V gene: TRBV19
D gene: TRBD1
clone size: NA
CDR3 protein: CASSRPGTGIPNYGYTF
CDR3 DNA: TGTGCCAGTAGTAGGCCCGGGACAGGGATTCCTAACTATGGCTACACCTTC

J gene: TRBJ2-7
V gene: TRBV5-8
D gene: NA
clone size: NA
CDR3 protein: CASSSGIRLSYEQYF
CDR3 DNA: TGTGCCAGCAGCTCGGGGATTCGGCTCTCCTACGAGCAGTACTTC

J gene: TRBJ1-5
V gene: TRBV28
D gene: TRBD1
clone size: NA
CDR3 protein: CASSSPTGGNQPQHF
CDR3 DNA: TGTGCCAGCAGTTCCCCCACAGGGGGCAATCAGCCCCAGCATTTT

J gene: TRBJ1-1
V gene: TRBV27
D gene: NA
clone size: NA
CDR3 protein: CASSSGGVEAFF
CDR3 DNA: TGTGCCAGCAGTTCGGGGGGGGTAGAAGCTTTCTTT